Below, one TCR beta chain is given with its context. The target antigen is unknown. The CDR3 contains 13 residues. The germline V and J ends were trimmed by 5 bases and 8 bases, with 15 bases remaining between them. The V gene's germline CDR1 is LNHDA and CDR2 SQIVND (reference sequence). This sample stems from a study of cytomegalovirus exposure and HLA in healthy donors. About the study: Samples from HLA-typed donors yielded approximately 80 million unique TCRs in an early data release. When just under 400 donors were genotyped, 81% of them were found to fall in the Caucasian-associated ancestry cluster. Study-wide points: In a later analysis, TCR beta V- and J-gene trimming showed a link to a missense DCLRE1C variant.

Participants comprised healthy donors of bone marrow. Primers for the PCR totalled 60 Vbeta and 13 Jbeta. Data came from immunoSEQ multiplex PCR; TCRdb stores just in-frame clones and leaves some out. The sample records 100,000 to 150,000 clones, roughly three quarters being singletons. V gene TRBV19 combines with J gene TRBJ2-5; D gene uncertain. The TCR comes from a woman aged 25-40 years in good health and CMV-seronegative. Sequenced input: PBMCs. This CDR3 is CASSDSLLKTQYF. In DNA, the CDR3 is TGTGCCAGTAGTGACTCGCTGTTGAAAACCCAGTACTTC. Full variable domain (outside the CDR3, taken from reference TRBV19 and TRBJ2-5): DGGITQSPKYLFRKEGQNVTLSCEQNLNHDAMYWYRQDPGQGLRLIYYSQIVNDFQKGDIAEGYSVSREKKESFPLTVTSAQKNPTAFYLCASSDSLLKTQYFGPGTRLLVL.